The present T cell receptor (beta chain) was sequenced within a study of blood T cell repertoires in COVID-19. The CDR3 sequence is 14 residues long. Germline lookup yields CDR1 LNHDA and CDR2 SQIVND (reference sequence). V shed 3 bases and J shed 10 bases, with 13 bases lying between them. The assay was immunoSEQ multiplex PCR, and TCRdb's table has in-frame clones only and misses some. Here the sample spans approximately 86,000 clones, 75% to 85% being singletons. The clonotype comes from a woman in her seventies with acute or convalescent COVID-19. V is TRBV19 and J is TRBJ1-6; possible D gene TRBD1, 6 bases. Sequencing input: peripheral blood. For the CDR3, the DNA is TGTGCCAGTAGTATTCAACCAGGGGTGTCACCCCTCCACTTT. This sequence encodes CASSIQPGVSPLHF.